The 4 T cell receptor beta chains below all came from one sample that was sequenced in a study of blood T cells in healthy people across ages. Combining a sample-barcoded 5' primer with a J-beta primer mix, a second PCR ran for about 6 to 12 cycles. In TCRdb, the 5' RACE reads were re-called with MiXCR into one record per CDR3 protein. The sample comprises roughly 1.6 million distinct CDR3 sequences, about 35% of which are singletons, and 11% rests with the top ten. Material: blood. The receptors stem from a young woman in good health.

This clonotype came up many times. J is TRBJ2-3 and V is TRBV27, with TRBD2 as a possible D gene (6 bases). This CDR3 is 12 amino acids long. Germline V gene sequence: CDR1 MNHEY, CDR2 SMNVEV (reference sequence). Trimming stripped 8 bases from V and 6 bases from J, with 12 bases between. This CDR3 reads CASRTGGDTQYF. The CDR3 nucleotides are TGTGCCAGCCGCACTGGGGGGGATACGCAGTATTTT.

The chain couples TRBV6-1 to TRBJ2-3; D gene uncertain. The V and J ends lost 8 bases and 2 bases respectively, with 8 bases between them. Germline V gene lookup returns CDR1 MNHNS and CDR2 SASEGT. This CDR3 has 12 residues. The CDR3 sequence: CASLDDTDTQYF. CDR3 in DNA: TGTGCCAGCTTAGACGACACAGATACGCAGTATTTT.

A single count supports this clonotype. Germline and junction disagree at one end, which may indicate a read error. This sequence joins TRBV19 and TRBJ1-5; no reliable D call. The CDR3 is 14 residues long. Per the germline V gene, CDR1 is LNHDA and CDR2 is SQIVND (reference sequence). The DNA of the CDR3 is TGTGCCAGTACCTATTCGGATAGCAATCGGCCCCAGCATTTT. Translated, it gives CASTYSDSNRPQHF.

A remark on this clonotype: No conserved phenylalanine or tryptophan is present at the end of the CDR3, so a read error is the likely explanation. The DNA is left out, because the CDR3 cannot be placed on it with certainty; the CDR3 is given as TCRdb lists it. The chain recombines TRBV27 with TRBJ2-5; whether TRBD2, the table's D call, matches the DNA was not checked. The CDR3 spans 14 residues, counting both ends. Germline V lookup: CDR1 MNHEY, CDR2 SMNVEV (reference sequence). CDR3 region: CASSGLVEGYTFGS.